This T cell receptor (beta chain) was documented in a study of identical twins. Template switching supplied a universal primer site; unique molecular identifiers were carried on the cDNA. TCRdb passed the 5' RACE reads through MiXCR, listing each CDR3 protein once. The profile shows hundreds of thousands of distinct CDR3 sequences, less than 7% of them singletons. This clonotype was seen many times. The germline CDR1 and CDR2 sequences are SGHRS and YFSETQ. V lost 0 bases, J lost 3 bases, and 10 bases stayed unmatched. This CDR3 comprises 17 residues. The sample taken for sequencing was naive T cells sorted from blood. The sequence was collected from a man aged 18 to 35 in good health. The chain recombines TRBV5-1 with TRBJ1-2, with TRBD1 identical over 8 bases. DNA of the CDR3: TGCGCCAGCAGCTTGGGGCAACCTACAGGGGGTGACTATGGCTACACCTTC. This translates into CASSLGQPTGGDYGYTF. The full variable domain, with the rest looked up from reference TRBV5-1 and TRBJ1-2, is KAGVTQTPRYLIKTRGQQVTLSCSPISGHRSVSWYQQTPGQGLQFLFEYFSETQRNKGNFPGRFSGRQFSNSRSEMNVSTLELGDSALYLCASSLGQPTGGDYGYTFGSGTRLTVV.